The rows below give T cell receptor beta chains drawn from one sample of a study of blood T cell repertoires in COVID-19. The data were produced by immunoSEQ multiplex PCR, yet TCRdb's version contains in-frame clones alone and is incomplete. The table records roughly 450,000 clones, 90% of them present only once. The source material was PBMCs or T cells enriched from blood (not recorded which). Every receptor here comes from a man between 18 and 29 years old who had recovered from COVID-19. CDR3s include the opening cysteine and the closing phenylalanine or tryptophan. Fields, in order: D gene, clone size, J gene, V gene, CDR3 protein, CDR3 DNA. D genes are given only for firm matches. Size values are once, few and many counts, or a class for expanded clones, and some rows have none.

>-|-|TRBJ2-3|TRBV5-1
CASSLGQGRASTDTQYF
TGCGCCAGCAGCTTGGGGCAGGGCAGGGCGAGCACAGATACGCAGTATTTT
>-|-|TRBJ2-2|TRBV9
CASSPQGVTGELFF
TGTGCCAGCAGCCCCCAGGGCGTCACCGGGGAGCTGTTTTTT
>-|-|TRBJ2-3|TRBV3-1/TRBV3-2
CASSPQGSLTDTQYF
TGTGCCAGCAGCCCCCAGGGATCCCTGACAGATACGCAGTATTTT
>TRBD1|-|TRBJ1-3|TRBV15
CATSVDRVALGNTIYF
TGTGCCACCAGCGTAGACAGGGTAGCCCTCGGAAACACCATATATTTT
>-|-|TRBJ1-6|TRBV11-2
CASSLRGKSSYNSPLHF
TGTGCCAGCAGCCTCCGAGGAAAAAGCTCCTATAATTCACCCCTCCACTTT
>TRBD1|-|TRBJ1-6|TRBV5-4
CASSLGGQTYNSPLHF
TGTGCCAGCAGCTTGGGGGGACAGACCTATAATTCACCCCTCCACTTT
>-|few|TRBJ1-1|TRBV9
CASSGAGGTEAFF
TGTGCCAGCAGCGGAGCGGGGGGCACTGAAGCTTTCTTT
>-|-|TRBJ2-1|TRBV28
CASSFRPMNEQFF
TGTGCCAGCAGTTTTCGCCCTATGAATGAGCAGTTCTTC
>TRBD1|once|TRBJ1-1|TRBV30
CAWSPGGRGTEAFF
TGTGCCTGGAGCCCAGGGGGTAGGGGCACTGAAGCTTTCTTT
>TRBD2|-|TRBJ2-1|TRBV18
CASSPPGTSGLNEQFF
TGTGCCAGCTCACCACCGGGAACTAGCGGGCTTAATGAGCAGTTCTTC
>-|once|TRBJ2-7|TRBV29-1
CSVGRTVFSYEQYF
TGCAGCGTTGGGCGGACTGTGTTCTCCTACGAGCAGTACTTC
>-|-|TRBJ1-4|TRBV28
CASSSTTAKREKLFF
TGTGCCAGCAGTTCCACGACAGCGAAAAGGGAAAAACTGTTTTTT
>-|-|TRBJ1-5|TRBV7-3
CASSHGSGISNQPQHF
TGTGCCAGCAGCCACGGTTCGGGGATAAGCAATCAGCCCCAGCATTTT
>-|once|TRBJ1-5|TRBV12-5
CASAPPGSNQPQHF
TGTGCTAGTGCCCCCCCGGGTAGCAATCAGCCCCAGCATTTT
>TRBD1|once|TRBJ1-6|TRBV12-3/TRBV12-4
CASGTAKSLLHF
TGTGCCAGTGGGACAGCTAAATCGCTACTCCACTTT
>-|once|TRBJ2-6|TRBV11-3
CASSSQPSGANVLTF
TGTGCCAGCAGCTCACAACCGTCTGGGGCCAACGTCCTGACTTTC
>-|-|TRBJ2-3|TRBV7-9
CASSLRGGTSTDTQYF
TGTGCCAGCAGCTTAAGGGGCGGGACGAGCACAGATACGCAGTATTTT
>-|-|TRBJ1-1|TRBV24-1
CATSDLGTALNTEAFF
TGTGCCACCAGTGATTTGGGAACAGCTTTGAACACTGAAGCTTTCTTT
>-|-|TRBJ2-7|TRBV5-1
CASSLDRSQGDYEQYF
TGCGCCAGCAGCTTGGACCGTAGCCAAGGGGACTACGAGCAGTACTTC
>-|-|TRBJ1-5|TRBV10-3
CAISVETNQPQHF
TGTGCCATCTCCGTGGAGACCAATCAGCCCCAGCATTTT
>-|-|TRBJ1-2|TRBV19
CASSIGPPQGGGYTF
TGTGCCAGTAGTATTGGCCCCCCTCAGGGAGGTGGCTACACCTTC
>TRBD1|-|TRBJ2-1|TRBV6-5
CASSRTGPSYNEQFF
TGTGCCAGCAGTCGGACAGGGCCCTCCTACAATGAGCAGTTCTTC
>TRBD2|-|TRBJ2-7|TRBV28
CASRRSGSPSYEQYF
TGTGCCAGCAGACGAAGCGGGAGCCCCTCCTACGAGCAGTACTTC
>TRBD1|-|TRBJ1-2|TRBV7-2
CASSLDGRGRSYGYTF
TGTGCCAGCAGCTTAGATGGCAGGGGGCGTTCCTATGGCTACACCTTC
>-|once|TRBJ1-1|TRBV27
CASSPLQSRRNTEAFF
TGTGCCAGCAGTCCACTCCAATCGAGAAGAAACACTGAAGCTTTCTTT
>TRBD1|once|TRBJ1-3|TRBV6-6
CASSYGQGASGNTIYF
TGTGCCAGCAGTTACGGACAGGGGGCTTCTGGAAACACCATATATTTT
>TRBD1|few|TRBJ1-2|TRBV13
CASSSMDREGYTF
TGTGCCAGCAGCTCCATGGACAGGGAAGGCTACACCTTC
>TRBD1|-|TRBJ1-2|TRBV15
CATSSLQADRAYGYTF
TGTGCCACCAGCAGCCTACAAGCGGACAGGGCGTATGGCTACACCTTC
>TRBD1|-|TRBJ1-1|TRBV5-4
CASSPGQGTNTEAFF
TGTGCCAGCAGCCCGGGACAGGGTACGAACACTGAAGCTTTCTTT
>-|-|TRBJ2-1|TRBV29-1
CSATSDNEQFF
TGCAGCGCCACGAGCGACAATGAGCAGTTCTTC
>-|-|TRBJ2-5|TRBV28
CASSLPRGEETQYF
TGTGCCAGCAGTTTGCCCAGGGGGGAAGAGACCCAGTACTTC
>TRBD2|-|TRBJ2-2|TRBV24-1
CATSGGGTSGRYGELFF
TGTGCCACCAGTGGAGGGGGGACTAGCGGGAGATACGGGGAGCTGTTTTTT
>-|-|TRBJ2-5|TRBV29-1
CSVLQGFETQYF
TGCAGCGTATTACAGGGTTTTGAGACCCAGTACTTC
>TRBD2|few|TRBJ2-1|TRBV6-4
CASSPSGTSGGNEQFF
TGTGCCAGCAGTCCATCCGGGACTAGCGGGGGTAATGAGCAGTTCTTC
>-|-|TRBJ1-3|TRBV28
CASRFCLPVTGNTIYF
TGTGCCAGCAGGTTTTGTCTCCCAGTCACTGGAAACACCATATATTTT
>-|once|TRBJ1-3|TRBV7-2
CASSSRTGSSGNTIYF
TGTGCCAGCAGCTCCCGGACCGGGAGCTCTGGAAACACCATATATTTT
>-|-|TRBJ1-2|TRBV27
CASSPITGRAWGYGYTF
TGTGCCAGCAGCCCAATAACAGGGAGGGCCTGGGGGTATGGCTACACCTTC
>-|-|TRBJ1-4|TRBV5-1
CASSLEGQEKLFF
TGCGCCAGCAGCTTGGAGGGGCAAGAAAAACTGTTTTTT
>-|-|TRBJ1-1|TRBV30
CAWTSRAKTEAFF
TGTGCCTGGACATCCAGGGCTAAAACTGAAGCTTTCTTT
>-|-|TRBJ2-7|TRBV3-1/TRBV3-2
CASSGSGTSYEQYF
TGTGCCAGCAGCGGGAGTGGCACTTCCTACGAGCAGTACTTC
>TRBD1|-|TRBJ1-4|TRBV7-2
CASSSPRQGIATNEKLFF
TGTGCCAGCAGCTCGCCCCGACAGGGAATTGCAACTAATGAAAAACTGTTTTTT
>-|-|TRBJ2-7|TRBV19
CASSIGLGPFYEQYF
TGTGCCAGTAGTATTGGGCTGGGGCCGTTCTACGAGCAGTACTTC
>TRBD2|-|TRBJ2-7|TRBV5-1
CASSGLAGGYEQYF
TGCGCCAGCAGCGGACTAGCGGGAGGTTACGAGCAGTACTTC
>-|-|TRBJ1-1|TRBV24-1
CATRQGGNTEAFF
TGTGCCACCAGACAGGGCGGGAACACTGAAGCTTTCTTT
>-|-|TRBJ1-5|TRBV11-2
CASSLVPNQPQHF
TGTGCCAGCAGCTTAGTCCCAAATCAGCCCCAGCATTTT
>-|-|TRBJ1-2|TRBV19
CASSIDRKAAGGYTF
TGTGCCAGTAGTATAGATCGAAAGGCGGCGGGCGGCTACACCTTC
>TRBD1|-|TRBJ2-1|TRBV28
CASSSGQEDYNEQFF
TGTGCCAGCAGCTCTGGACAGGAGGACTACAATGAGCAGTTCTTC
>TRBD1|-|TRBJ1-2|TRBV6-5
CASNAGTGGSYGYTF
TGTGCCAGTAACGCAGGGACAGGGGGTTCTTATGGCTACACCTTC